This TCR beta chain was identified during a study of CXCR3-negative and CXCR3-positive naive CD8 T cells. cDNA libraries for TRB were generated by 5' RACE incorporating UMI labels. Using the 5' RACE reads, TCRdb records one entry per CDR3 protein without DNA. In all, the sample yields about 48,000 distinct CDR3 sequences. The CDR3 spans 18 residues. Germline V gene lookup returns CDR1 SQVTM and CDR2 ANQGSEA. Broader study findings: Naive cells used TRBV-TRBJ genes in much the same way whether CXCR3-negative or CXCR3-positive; memory cells did not. With surface CD5 comparable between naive subsets, TCR strength was estimated using properties derived from the TRB CDR3. Cryopreserved cells partially lost CXCR3 expression, and fresh PBMCs were used in most assays.

As for this clonotype: Its antigen is undetermined.

Sorts performed in triplicate captured hundreds of thousands of cells each from every CD8+ T cell subset. The rearrangement joins TRBV29-1 to TRBJ2-5; checking the TCRdb D call of TRBD2 is not possible without DNA. This TCR derives from a human donor in good health. Some clones in this sample may be carry-over from other donors' samples. The specimen was memory CD8+ T cells from blood. The CDR3 region is CSVREAPLPPLYQETQYF.